A selection of T cell receptor beta chains follows, all from one sample in a study of cytomegalovirus exposure and HLA in healthy donors. This table comes from immunoSEQ multiplex PCR, and its TCRdb copy is limited to in-frame clones, with some not included. The sample comprises 150,000 to 200,000 clones, around 80% of which are singletons, and about 1.5% rests with the top ten. Sequenced input: PBMCs. The receptors were sampled from a man aged 18 to 30 in good health and CMV-seronegative. Each CDR3 is given with its conserved first and last residue. A D gene is named only where the DNA matches it firmly. Clone size is stated in some rows and not others, as once, few, many or a class when expanded.

v_gene,d_gene,len,j_gene,abundance,CDR3nt,CDR3aa
TRBV6-1,TRBD1,13,TRBJ1-2,few,TGTGCCAGCAGTGAACCAGGGGGTCTCGGCTACACCTTC,CASSEPGGLGYTF
TRBV5-8,TRBD2,16,TRBJ2-7,.,TGTGCCAGCAGCTTGGAGAAGGGACTAGCGACCGGCGAGCAGTACTTC,CASSLEKGLATGEQYF
TRBV30,.,13,TRBJ1-3,few,TGTGCCTGGGCCGGTGGGCATGGAAACACCATATATTTT,CAWAGGHGNTIYF
TRBV27,TRBD1,15,TRBJ1-2,.,TGTGCCAGCAGTTTCCTTCAGGGGGCGCAAAGTGGCTACACCTTC,CASSFLQGAQSGYTF
TRBV15,.,13,TRBJ2-3,.,TGTGCCACCAGCAGGAGAGAAACAGATACGCAGTATTTT,CATSRRETDTQYF
TRBV30,.,13,TRBJ2-2,.,TGTGCCTGGAGTGTGGGGCGCACCGGGGAGCTGTTTTTT,CAWSVGRTGELFF
TRBV15,.,13,TRBJ1-6,.,TGTGCCACCGGGGACATTATTAATTCACCCCTCCACTTT,CATGDIINSPLHF
TRBV5-1,TRBD2,16,TRBJ2-3,.,TGCGCCAGCAGATCCGGGACTAGCGGAATCACAGATACGCAGTATTTT,CASRSGTSGITDTQYF
TRBV13,.,14,TRBJ1-4,.,TGTGCCAGCAGCTTCGGGGGACTTAATGAAAAACTGTTTTTT,CASSFGGLNEKLFF
TRBV6-4,.,15,TRBJ1-5,.,TGTGCCAGCAGTGAACAGGCGACTAGCAATCAGCCCCAGCATTTT,CASSEQATSNQPQHF
TRBV28,TRBD1,15,TRBJ1-4,.,TGTGCCAGCAGTCCGCAGGGGGCGAGGGGTGAAAAACTGTTTTTT,CASSPQGARGEKLFF
TRBV5-1,TRBD2,16,TRBJ2-2,.,TGCGCCAGCAGCTTGGATCTAGCGGGGAACACCGGGGAGCTGTTTTTT,CASSLDLAGNTGELFF
TRBV27,.,13,TRBJ2-7,.,TGTGCCAGCAGTGATGCAGGTCCCTACGAGCAGTACTTC,CASSDAGPYEQYF
TRBV5-1,TRBD1,17,TRBJ2-1,.,TGCGCCAGCAGCTTGGGAGGTCGGGACAGGTCCTACAATGAGCAGTTCTTC,CASSLGGRDRSYNEQFF
TRBV9,TRBD1,13,TRBJ2-7,few,TGTGCCAGCAGCGTTGACAGGGAAGACGAGCAGTACTTC,CASSVDREDEQYF
TRBV5-1,TRBD1,18,TRBJ2-1,.,TGCGCCAGCAGCTCAGCAGGGACAGGGGTTAGCTCCTACAATGAGCAGTTCTTC,CASSSAGTGVSSYNEQFF
TRBV19,.,15,TRBJ2-1,.,TGTGCCAGTAGTATAGTAGGTAGCGCCTACAATGAGCAGTTCTTC,CASSIVGSAYNEQFF
TRBV18,TRBD2,14,TRBJ2-1,.,TGTGCCAGCTCACCGGGACTAGCCTCAGATGAGCAGTTCTTC,CASSPGLASDEQFF
TRBV28,.,14,TRBJ1-3,.,TGTGCCAGCAGTCTAGACCGCTCTGGAAACACCATATATTTT,CASSLDRSGNTIYF
TRBV7-9,TRBD2,15,TRBJ2-7,.,TGTGCCAGCAGCAAGGCGGGCGGGAGCTCCTACGAGCAGTACTTC,CASSKAGGSSYEQYF
TRBV5-1,.,14,TRBJ1-2,.,TGCGCCAGCAGCTTGTCCAGGGATGGATATGGCTACACCTTC,CASSLSRDGYGYTF
TRBV6-1,.,14,TRBJ1-4,few,TGTGCCAGCAGTTCCGGGGGGGTCGATGAAAAACTGTTTTTT,CASSSGGVDEKLFF
TRBV6-1,.,12,TRBJ2-7,.,TGTGCCAGCAGTCCAGGGTTCTACGAGCAGTACTTC,CASSPGFYEQYF
TRBV7-3,TRBD1,13,TRBJ2-5,few,TGTGCCAGCAGCGGGACAGGGGGGGAGACCCAGTACTTC,CASSGTGGETQYF
TRBV28,.,14,TRBJ1-2,.,TGTGCCAGCAGTTTGCCAGACAGGCTATATGGCTACACCTTC,CASSLPDRLYGYTF
TRBV30,.,11,TRBJ2-7,few,TGTGCCTGGAGTCGAGTGGACGAGCAGTACTTC,CAWSRVDEQYF
TRBV7-9,.,12,TRBJ2-7,.,TGTGCCAGCAGCTTTTCCGGCTACGAGCAGTACTTC,CASSFSGYEQYF
TRBV2,TRBD1,15,TRBJ1-5,.,TGTGCCAGCAGTGAAACAGGGGGTAGCAATCAGCCCCAGCATTTT,CASSETGGSNQPQHF
TRBV27,TRBD2,16,TRBJ2-7,.,TGTGCCAGCAGTTACCTCGGGGCGGGAGGAACCTACGAGCAGTACTTC,CASSYLGAGGTYEQYF
TRBV5-4,TRBD1,15,TRBJ1-1,.,TGTGCCAGCAGCTCACAGACAGGGGGCGGCACTGAAGCTTTCTTT,CASSSQTGGGTEAFF
TRBV5-1,.,15,TRBJ1-2,.,TGCGCCAGCAGCTCCGGGACTCCGATAAACTATGGCTACACCTTC,CASSSGTPINYGYTF
TRBV9,TRBD2,16,TRBJ2-3,.,TGTGCCAGCAGCGTAGCGGCGCGGGGGGGCCCCGATACGCAGTATTTT,CASSVAARGGPDTQYF
TRBV19,.,16,TRBJ2-3,.,TGTGCCAGTAGTCGCTTGACCGGGACACAGACAGATACGCAGTATTTT,CASSRLTGTQTDTQYF
TRBV6-5,.,14,TRBJ2-7,.,TGTGCCAGCAGTCCGCCCGAGGGTCCTAATGAGCAGTACTTC,CASSPPEGPNEQYF
TRBV9,TRBD1,13,TRBJ1-2,.,TGTGCCAGCAGTCAAACACTCAGGGGGGACTACACCTTC,CASSQTLRGDYTF
TRBV9,.,17,TRBJ1-3,.,TGTGCCAGCAGCGTAGCTCGGGGGATTAACTCTGGAAACACCATATATTTT,CASSVARGINSGNTIYF
TRBV2,TRBD2,13,TRBJ2-5,.,TGTGCCAGCGTTAGCGGGAGTTTAGAGACCCAGTACTTC,CASVSGSLETQYF
TRBV6-7,.,14,TRBJ1-6,.,TGTGCCAGCATCCCGTCGCTGGGAGGTTCACCCCTCCACTTT,CASIPSLGGSPLHF
TRBV19,.,14,TRBJ1-2,.,TGTGCCAGTAGTCCACCGACAGTTTACTATGGCTACACCTTC,CASSPPTVYYGYTF
TRBV4-1,.,13,TRBJ1-2,.,TGCGCCAGCAGCCAAGCCAGGGCGAGTGGCTACACCTTC,CASSQARASGYTF
TRBV28,TRBD1,15,TRBJ2-1,.,TGTGCCAGCAGTTTAGGGGACAGAACCTACAATGAGCAGTTCTTC,CASSLGDRTYNEQFF
TRBV28,TRBD1,14,TRBJ1-5,.,TGTGCCAGCAGCGTAGGACAGGGGAACCAGCCCCAGCATTTT,CASSVGQGNQPQHF
TRBV19,.,12,TRBJ2-7,.,TGTGCCAGTAGTATAGGTCACTACGAGCAGTACTTC,CASSIGHYEQYF
TRBV4-1,TRBD2,17,TRBJ2-7,.,TGCGCCAGCAGCCTGGTGGGGAAGGTAGCGGGAGGGGACGAGCAGTACTTC,CASSLVGKVAGGDEQYF
TRBV25-1,.,11,TRBJ2-3,.,TGTGCCAGCAGATATCTTAATACGCAGTATTTT,CASRYLNTQYF
TRBV29-1,TRBD2,15,TRBJ2-3,.,TGCAGCGTTGAAAAGCGGGGGGGCCATTCAGATACGCAGTATTTT,CSVEKRGGHSDTQYF
TRBV7-9,.,14,TRBJ2-7,.,TGTGCCAGCAGCTTAGGAGGCGGCTCCTACGAGCAGTACTTC,CASSLGGGSYEQYF
TRBV6-5,.,14,TRBJ2-5,.,TGTGCCAGCAGTTCGGCCAAAACAGGACGGGCCCAGTACTTC,CASSSAKTGRAQYF
TRBV13,TRBD2,13,TRBJ2-1,.,TGTGCCAGCAGCTTAGGCGCTAGCGGGGGCCCGTTCTTC,CASSLGASGGPFF
TRBV7-3,.,16,TRBJ2-3,.,TGTGCCAGCAGCCTCGGAGTCCATTCAGACACAGATACGCAGTATTTT,CASSLGVHSDTDTQYF
TRBV29-1,.,13,TRBJ2-3,.,TGCAGCGTTGTCATGGCCCGCACAGATACGCAGTATTTT,CSVVMARTDTQYF
TRBV9,TRBD1,15,TRBJ2-7,.,TGTGCCAGCAGCGCTCCGGGACAGGGGGCTCACGAGCAGTACTTC,CASSAPGQGAHEQYF
TRBV9,TRBD2,13,TRBJ2-5,few,TGTGCCAGCAGCGGGGGCGGGGGAGAGACCCAGTACTTC,CASSGGGGETQYF
TRBV28,TRBD1,14,TRBJ1-2,once,TGTGCCAGCAGTTCCGGACAGGGGACTAATGGCTACACCTTC,CASSSGQGTNGYTF